These 27 T cell receptor beta chains share one sample of origin, sequenced in a study of blood T cell repertoires in COVID-19. The repertoire was sequenced with immunoSEQ multiplex PCR; TCRdb's copy has only in-frame clones and lacks some. The table has over 450,000 clones, approximately 92% seen once. The sequencing input was peripheral blood. Receptors originate from a man between 18 and 29 years old with COVID-19, enrolled during active disease.

The chain couples TRBV27 to TRBJ2-7; weak D call: TRBD2 (5 bases). Germline assignment: CDR1 MNHEY and CDR2 SMNVEV (reference sequence). The V gene lost 3 bases and the J gene lost 5 bases, with 23 bases spanning the gap. The CDR3 runs 17 residues. CDR3 in DNA: TGTGCCAGCAGTTTTTTACTGGGGTCGGGGAGACGCGACGAGCAGTACTTC. It translates to CASSFLLGSGRRDEQYF.

The CDR3 nucleotides are TGCAGCGTTGAGGGGGGAGGGTACACTGAAGCTTTCTTT. Protein sequence: CSVEGGGYTEAFF. This chain connects TRBV29-1 to TRBJ1-1; maybe TRBD1 (5 bases). This CDR3 is built from 13 residues. The germline V and J ends were trimmed by 3 bases and 3 bases, with 11 bases remaining between them. Germline-derived CDR1 and CDR2 are SQVTM and ANQGSEA.

The genes are TRBV9 and TRBJ2-5; 8 bases match TRBD1. The CDR3 sequence is 14 residues long. Trimming at V came to 4 bases and at J to 3 bases, leaving 5 bases not matched to a gene. Germline V CDR1 and CDR2: SGDLS, YYNGEE. The CDR3 bases are TGTGCCAGCAGCTTCGGGACAGGCAAAGAGACCCAGTACTTC. It yields the protein CASSFGTGKETQYF.

This clone appeared once. The genes are TRBV7-6 and TRBJ2-1, with D maybe TRBD2 (5 bases). CDR3 length: 15 residues. Germline V gives CDR1 SGHVS, CDR2 FNYEAQ. V lost 1 base and J 4 bases, leaving 11 bases between the germline ends. The chain's CDR3 is CASSLDWSGYNEQFF. The CDR3, as DNA: TGTGCCAGCAGCTTAGACTGGAGCGGATACAATGAGCAGTTCTTC.

The CDR3 region is CASSKPRTGDWRSETQYF. CDR3 sequence (DNA): TGTGCCAGCAGTAAACCCAGGACAGGGGATTGGAGGTCGGAGACCCAGTACTTC. This chain connects TRBV7-8 to TRBJ2-5; 9 bases are a match to TRBD1. This CDR3 is built from 18 residues. Trimming took 6 bases from V and 5 from J; bases not matched to a gene: 19. The V gene's germline CDR1 is SGHVS and CDR2 FQNEAQ.

The rearrangement uses TRBV12-5 and TRBJ2-7; D perhaps matches TRBD2 (6 bases). CDR1 is LGHNT and CDR2 is FRNRAP in the germline V gene. This CDR3 has 17 amino acids. V dropped 5 bases and J dropped 4 bases, with 24 bases sitting between them. CDR3 sequence reads: CASGQNRGLHNPYEQYF. Here the CDR3 DNA reads TGTGCTAGTGGTCAGAATAGGGGACTTCACAACCCTTACGAGCAGTACTTC.

V and J are TRBV6-5 and TRBJ2-1, with 12 bases matching TRBD2. The trim removed 6 bases at V and 10 bases at J, leaving 4 bases unmatched. This CDR3 contains 13 residues. CDR1 MNHEY and CDR2 SVGAGI come from the germline V gene. The CDR3 protein is CASRETSGGEQFF. In nucleotides, the CDR3 is TGTGCCAGCAGGGAGACTAGCGGGGGAGAGCAGTTCTTC.

The chain uses TRBV6-5 and TRBJ2-1, with D uncertain. The V end lost 7 bases, the J end lost 4 bases, and 8 bases lay between the germline ends. This CDR3 has 12 amino acids. Germline values: CDR1 MNHEY, CDR2 SVGAGI. The CDR3 loop reads CASISIYNEQFF. The CDR3 DNA sequence: TGTGCCAGCATTTCCATTTACAATGAGCAGTTCTTC.

This clone was detected a few times. The V call is TRBV7-8, the J call TRBJ2-7; 8 bases map to TRBD1. The CDR3 is 15 residues long. Trimming cost V 6 bases and J 1 base; bases outside gene matches: 8. The germline CDR1 and CDR2 sequences are SGHVS and FQNEAQ. In DNA form, the CDR3 reads TGTGCCAGCAGTTCTTACACAGGGGGTTCCTACGAGCAGTACTTC. Translated, it gives CASSSYTGGSYEQYF.

The CDR3 DNA sequence: TGTGCCAGCAGTCTCAACGCAGTCACTGAAGCTTTCTTT. Protein: CASSLNAVTEAFF. V gene TRBV12-3 or TRBV12-4 combines with J gene TRBJ1-1; no firm D call. The V end was cut by 5 bases, the J end by 4 bases, with 11 bases between. This CDR3 is 13 amino acids long.

The rearrangement links TRBV30 to TRBJ2-3; 7 bases align to TRBD2. The V and J ends lost 0 bases and 4 bases, in that order; junction bases with no gene match: 1. This CDR3 is 13 amino acids long. The germline gives CDR1 GTSNPN, CDR2 SVGIG (reference sequence). CDR3 DNA: TGTGCCTGGAGTGTACGGGGGGCAGATACGCAGTATTTT. Its protein is CAWSVRGADTQYF.

V gene TRBV5-4 combines with J gene TRBJ2-1; 8 positions match TRBD2. J was trimmed by 8 bases and V by 0 bases; bases with no gene match: 7. The germline V gene has CDR1 SGHNT and CDR2 YYREEE (reference sequence). The CDR3 consists of 15 residues. CDR3 DNA sequence: TGTGCCAGCAGCTTGGGGGACGGGAGGGCTGATGAGCAGTTCTTC. As protein: CASSLGDGRADEQFF.

The genes are TRBV7-2 and TRBJ1-3; D gene uncertain. The CDR3 has 15 amino acids. The ends were cut back, 0 bases at V and 4 bases at J, with 10 bases in the middle. CDR1 is SGHTA, CDR2 FQGNSA, per germline. The CDR3 nucleotides are TGTGCCAGCAGCTTAGCCCGAGGGAGGGGAAACACCATATATTTT. Amino acid sequence: CASSLARGRGNTIYF.

J is TRBJ1-2 and V is TRBV5-5, with TRBD1 matching over 12 bases. The germline gives CDR1 SGHKS, CDR2 YYEKEE (reference sequence). This CDR3 contains 15 residues. V trimming: 4 bases; J trimming: 2 bases; junction bases outside the gene matches: 3. The CDR3: CASSRGQGANYGYTF. CDR3 sequence (DNA): TGTGCCAGCAGCCGGGGACAGGGGGCGAACTATGGCTACACCTTC.

The chain employs TRBV10-2 and TRBJ1-5; tentatively, D is TRBD1 (6 bases). Germline CDR1 is WSHSY and CDR2 is SAAADI. V was shortened by 2 bases and J by 3 bases, with 11 bases between the two germline ends. The CDR3 runs to 15 residues. The CDR3 DNA sequence: TGCGCCAGCAGTGAGGCAGGGGCTCACAATCAGCCCCAGCATTTT. Translating it yields CASSEAGAHNQPQHF.

In its sample, this clone was seen a few times. The V and J genes are TRBV6-2 or TRBV6-3 and TRBJ1-1; the D gene is possibly TRBD1 (5 bases). Germline V CDR1 and CDR2: MNHEY, SVGEGT. The V gene lost 0 bases and the J gene lost 1 base, with 9 bases spanning the gap. There are 15 residues in the CDR3. The chain's CDR3 is CASSYSSRGNTEAFF. The CDR3 region has the DNA TGTGCCAGCAGTTACTCGAGTAGGGGGAACACTGAAGCTTTCTTT.

This clone was recorded once. V usage is TRBV2 and J usage is TRBJ1-1, with D possibly being TRBD1 (5 bases). The CDR3 length is 14 residues. CDR1 is SNHLY and CDR2 is FYNNEI in the germline V gene. Deletions cut 4 bases from V and 3 bases from J, with 12 bases between. Written as DNA, the CDR3 is TGTGCCAGCAGTGGGGACGGGGGACACACTGAAGCTTTCTTT. Protein: CASSGDGGHTEAFF.

The rearrangement joins TRBV2 to TRBJ2-3; 9 nucleotides match TRBD2. Germline V gene lookup returns CDR1 SNHLY and CDR2 FYNNEI. The CDR3 spans 17 residues. V lost 1 base to trimming and J lost 6 bases; unmatched junction nucleotides: 11. The CDR3 DNA follows: TGTGCCAGCAGTGAAGGGCTAGCGGGGAACTTGGGGGATACGCAGTATTTT. Encoded protein: CASSEGLAGNLGDTQYF.

A single count supports this clone. The chain employs TRBV3-1 (or the pseudogene TRBV3-2) and TRBJ1-2; a weak D match, TRBD1 (5 bases). There are 18 residues in the CDR3. Germline CDR1 is LGHDT and CDR2 is YNNKEL (reference sequence). Between the trimmed V and J ends, which lost 0 bases and 4 bases, there was a span of 21 bases. CDR3 bases: TGTGCCAGCAGCCAAGAAAGCTGGAGGGGTTCACTCACCTATGGCTACACCTTC. Its translation is CASSQESWRGSLTYGYTF.

This sequence joins TRBV11-2 and TRBJ2-4; TRBD2 might be the D (5 bases). Germline V gives CDR1 SGHAT, CDR2 FQNNGV. V shed 3 bases and J shed 7 bases, with 16 bases lying between them. There are 15 residues in the CDR3. CDR3 DNA: TGTGCCAGCAGCTTGGGCCCCGGGGTCCGCAACATTCAGTACTTC. Protein sequence: CASSLGPGVRNIQYF.

The V call is TRBV24-1, the J call TRBJ2-1; 7 bases agree with TRBD1. The CDR3 runs 16 residues. CDR1 and CDR2 (germline): KGHDR, SFDVKD. Trimming took 9 bases from V and 8 from J; bases not matched to a gene: 18. CDR3 residues: CATPTEKQGDSYEQFF. The CDR3 nucleotides read TGTGCCACCCCGACCGAAAAGCAGGGGGATAGCTATGAGCAGTTCTTC.

The chain employs TRBV11-2 and TRBJ2-1; 8 bases match TRBD1. J was trimmed by 3 bases and V by 5 bases; bases with no gene match: 6. The germline V gene encodes CDR1 SGHAT and CDR2 FQNNGV. This CDR3 is 15 amino acids long. CDR3 nucleotides: TGTGCCAGCAGCCTTGGACAGGGACTCTACAATGAGCAGTTCTTC. Its protein is CASSLGQGLYNEQFF. The full variable domain, its missing parts supplied by reference TRBV11-2 and TRBJ2-1, is EAGVAQSPRYKIIEKRQSVAFWCNPISGHATLYWYQQILGQGPKLLIQFQNNGVVDDSQLPKDRFSAERLKGVDSTLKIQPAKLEDSAVYLCASSLGQGLYNEQFFGPGTRLTVL.

V usage is TRBV6-6 and J usage is TRBJ2-7; TRBD2 agrees at 10 bases. Looked up from germline, CDR1 is MNHNY and CDR2 is SVGAGI (reference sequence). The CDR3 consists of 15 residues. V shed 0 bases, J shed 6 bases, and the junction held 5 bases outside the gene matches. CDR3 protein: CASSYSSSGGIEQYF. The CDR3 coding sequence is TGTGCCAGCAGTTACTCGAGTAGCGGGGGGATCGAGCAGTACTTC.

This sequence joins TRBV9 and TRBJ2-2, with 7 bases fitting TRBD2. Trimming took 2 bases from V and 4 from J; bases not matched to a gene: 17. This CDR3 spans 19 amino acids. The germline gives CDR1 SGDLS, CDR2 YYNGEE. CDR3 nucleotides: TGTGCCAGCAGCGTCGGGACCCGCGGGAGATATCGGGGCACCGGGGAGCTGTTTTTT. It specifies CASSVGTRGRYRGTGELFF.

The V call is TRBV23-1, the J call TRBJ1-1; the D gene is possibly TRBD1 (5 bases). TRBV23-1 is sorted into the ORF group, with uncertain function. The V end was cut by 2 bases, the J end by 0 bases, with 10 bases between. The CDR3 length is 15 residues. CDR3 in amino acids: CASSQGDRMNTEAFF. The CDR3, as DNA: TGCGCCAGCAGTCAAGGCGACAGAATGAACACTGAAGCTTTCTTT.

The chain joins TRBV3-1 (or the pseudogene TRBV3-2) to TRBJ2-7, with D perhaps TRBD1 (7 bases). The CDR3 extends over 14 amino acids. The V gene lost 4 bases and the J gene lost 4 bases, with 14 bases spanning the gap. Germline V gives CDR1 LGHDT, CDR2 YNNKEL (reference sequence). This CDR3 reads CASSPGGGGYEQYF. CDR3 nucleotide sequence: TGTGCCAGCAGCCCAGGGGGTGGGGGGTACGAGCAGTACTTC.

This chain joins TRBV19 and TRBJ1-4, with 9 bases aligning to TRBD1. Germline trimming cut 8 bases from V and 5 bases from J; bases unmatched to any gene: 3. In germline, CDR1 is LNHDA, CDR2 SQIVND (reference sequence). The CDR3 is 13 amino acids. In nucleotides, the CDR3 is TGTGCCAGTCACAGGGGGCGGAATGAAAAACTGTTTTTT. Its translation: CASHRGRNEKLFF.